This T cell receptor beta chain was profiled in a study of blood T cells in healthy people across ages. In this sample, this clonotype turned up a few times. Next came a second PCR, run for 7 to 11 cycles, which used a sample-barcoded 5' primer along with a J-beta primer mix. TCRdb analysed the 5' RACE reads with MiXCR anew, one entry per CDR3 protein. Of 550,000 to 650,000 distinct CDR3 sequences in the sample, about 30% were seen once. Germline V gene lookup returns CDR1 MNHNY and CDR2 SVGAGI (reference sequence). The CDR3 is made up of 17 amino acids. V was clipped by 0 bases and J by 0 bases, with 12 bases between them.

The sequencing sample was made of blood. The chain uses TRBV6-6 and TRBJ1-3; D is unresolved. This TCR was recovered from a woman of 80 years or more in good health. CDR3 residues: CASSYSRQANSGNTIYF. For the CDR3, the DNA is TGTGCCAGCAGTTACTCGAGGCAGGCTAACTCTGGAAACACCATATATTTT.